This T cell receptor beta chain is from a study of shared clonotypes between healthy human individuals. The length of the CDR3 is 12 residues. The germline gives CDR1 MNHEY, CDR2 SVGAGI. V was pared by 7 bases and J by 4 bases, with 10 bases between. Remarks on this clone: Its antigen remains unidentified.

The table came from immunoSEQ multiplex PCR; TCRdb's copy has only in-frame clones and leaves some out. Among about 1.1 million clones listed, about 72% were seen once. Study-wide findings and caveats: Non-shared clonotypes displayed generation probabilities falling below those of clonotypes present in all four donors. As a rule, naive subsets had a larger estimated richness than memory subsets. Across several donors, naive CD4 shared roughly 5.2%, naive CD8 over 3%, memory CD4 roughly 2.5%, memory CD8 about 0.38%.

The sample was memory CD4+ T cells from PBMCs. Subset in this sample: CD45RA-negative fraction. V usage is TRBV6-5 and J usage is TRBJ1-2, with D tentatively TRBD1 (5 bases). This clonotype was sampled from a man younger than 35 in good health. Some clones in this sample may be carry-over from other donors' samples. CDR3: CASMGQGYGYTF. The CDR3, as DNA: TGTGCCAGCATGGGCCAGGGCTATGGCTACACCTTC.